This T cell receptor (beta chain) derives from a study of blood T cell repertoires in COVID-19. About the research overall: Acute and convalescent COVID-19 specimens originated in the United States, Italy and Spain. Sources were T cells, B-cell-depleted T cells, or PBMCs; the material itself was cDNA or gDNA.

As processed by the authors: Amplification with reference gene primers provided the estimates of nucleated cell counts. TCRdb keeps only in-frame clones here, not all; method: immunoSEQ multiplex PCR. Clone size and V and J calls were adopted from that table, with D and trimming inferred from the DNA. The sample carries approximately 110,000 clones, 85% recorded once. Germline CDR1 is SGHAT and CDR2 is FQNNGV. The CDR3 runs to 15 residues. V gave up 4 bases and J gave up 3 bases, with 13 bases separating them. Sequencing was performed on peripheral blood. The rearrangement links TRBV11-2 to TRBJ2-1; tentative D call: TRBD1 (6 bases). This receptor was identified in a human donor in a cohort sampled during active COVID-19. CDR3 sequence (DNA): TGTGCCAGCAGCTCACCGTTGGACAGCTACAATGAGCAGTTCTTC. Its translation is CASSSPLDSYNEQFF.